This T cell receptor beta chain was observed in a study of T cell repertoires in cytomegalovirus infection. Study details: From public TCR beta signatures came an indication of both CMV infection and matching HLA type. Notes on the study in general: Dominant in the ex vivo response were TCR beta clonotypes restricted by HLA-C and specific for CMV.

V was pared by 5 bases and J by 6 bases, with 6 bases of the junction left unmatched. This CDR3 is built from 15 residues. The V gene's germline CDR1 is SGHRS and CDR2 YFSETQ. A note on this clonotype: The antigen is not known.

TCRdb used MiXCR to reprocess the reads, holding one entry per CDR3 protein. This sample has roughly 570,000 distinct CDR3 sequences, with 40% found just once. The clonotype was recovered from a human donor in good health (CMV status not recorded). Some clones in this sample may be carry-over from other donors' samples. Material: cultured PBMCs, obtained from culture after CMV antigen stimulation. The rearrangement joins TRBV5-1 to TRBJ2-3, with 13 bases identical to TRBD2. The CDR3 coding sequence is TGCGCCAGCAGACCGGGACTAGCGGGACGGGATACGCAGTATTTT. It is translated as CASRPGLAGRDTQYF.